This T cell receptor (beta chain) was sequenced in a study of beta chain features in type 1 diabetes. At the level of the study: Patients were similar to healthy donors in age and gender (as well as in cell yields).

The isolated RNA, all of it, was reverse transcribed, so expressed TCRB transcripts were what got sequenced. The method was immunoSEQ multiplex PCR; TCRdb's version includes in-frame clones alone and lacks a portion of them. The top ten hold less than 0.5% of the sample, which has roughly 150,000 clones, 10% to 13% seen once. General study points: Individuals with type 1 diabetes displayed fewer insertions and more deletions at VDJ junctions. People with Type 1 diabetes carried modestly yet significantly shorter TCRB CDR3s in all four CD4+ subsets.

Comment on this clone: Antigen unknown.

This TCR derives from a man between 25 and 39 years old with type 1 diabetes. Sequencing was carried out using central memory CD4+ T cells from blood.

The CDR3 loop is CASSAGTGLKEQYF. CDR3 DNA: TGTGCCAGCAGTGCCGGGACAGGGTTGAAGGAGCAGTACTTC. The genes are TRBV6-1 and TRBJ2-7, with 9 positions matching TRBD1. CDR1 is MNHNS, CDR2 SASEGT, per germline. J was trimmed by 7 bases and V by 4 bases; bases with no gene match: 8. CDR3 length equals 14 residues.